The source of this T cell receptor (beta chain) is a study of lymphopenia after photon versus proton radiotherapy. Findings and caveats of the study: Better survival with proton therapy was suggested as possible, not demonstrated. After the lymphocyte nadir, photon-treated repertoires showed oligoclonal expansion, especially of CD8+ Temra cells.

About this clone: Its antigen is unknown.

V lost 4 bases and J 5 bases, leaving 15 bases between the germline ends. This CDR3 is built from 14 residues. Germline V lookup: CDR1 LGHNA, CDR2 YNFKEQ. TCRdb keeps only in-frame clones here, not all; method: immunoSEQ multiplex PCR. The table records about 16,000 clones, around 84% of them present only once. The clonotype was recovered from an older man with pancreatic cancer. The specimen comprised peripheral blood, sampled from a patient treated with proton-based radiotherapy. This rearrangement joins TRBV4-2 to TRBJ2-7, with a tentative D call TRBD2 (6 bases). This CDR3 is CASSPPGVDHEQYF. DNA for the CDR3: TGTGCCAGCAGCCCGCCGGGGGTGGACCACGAGCAGTACTTC.